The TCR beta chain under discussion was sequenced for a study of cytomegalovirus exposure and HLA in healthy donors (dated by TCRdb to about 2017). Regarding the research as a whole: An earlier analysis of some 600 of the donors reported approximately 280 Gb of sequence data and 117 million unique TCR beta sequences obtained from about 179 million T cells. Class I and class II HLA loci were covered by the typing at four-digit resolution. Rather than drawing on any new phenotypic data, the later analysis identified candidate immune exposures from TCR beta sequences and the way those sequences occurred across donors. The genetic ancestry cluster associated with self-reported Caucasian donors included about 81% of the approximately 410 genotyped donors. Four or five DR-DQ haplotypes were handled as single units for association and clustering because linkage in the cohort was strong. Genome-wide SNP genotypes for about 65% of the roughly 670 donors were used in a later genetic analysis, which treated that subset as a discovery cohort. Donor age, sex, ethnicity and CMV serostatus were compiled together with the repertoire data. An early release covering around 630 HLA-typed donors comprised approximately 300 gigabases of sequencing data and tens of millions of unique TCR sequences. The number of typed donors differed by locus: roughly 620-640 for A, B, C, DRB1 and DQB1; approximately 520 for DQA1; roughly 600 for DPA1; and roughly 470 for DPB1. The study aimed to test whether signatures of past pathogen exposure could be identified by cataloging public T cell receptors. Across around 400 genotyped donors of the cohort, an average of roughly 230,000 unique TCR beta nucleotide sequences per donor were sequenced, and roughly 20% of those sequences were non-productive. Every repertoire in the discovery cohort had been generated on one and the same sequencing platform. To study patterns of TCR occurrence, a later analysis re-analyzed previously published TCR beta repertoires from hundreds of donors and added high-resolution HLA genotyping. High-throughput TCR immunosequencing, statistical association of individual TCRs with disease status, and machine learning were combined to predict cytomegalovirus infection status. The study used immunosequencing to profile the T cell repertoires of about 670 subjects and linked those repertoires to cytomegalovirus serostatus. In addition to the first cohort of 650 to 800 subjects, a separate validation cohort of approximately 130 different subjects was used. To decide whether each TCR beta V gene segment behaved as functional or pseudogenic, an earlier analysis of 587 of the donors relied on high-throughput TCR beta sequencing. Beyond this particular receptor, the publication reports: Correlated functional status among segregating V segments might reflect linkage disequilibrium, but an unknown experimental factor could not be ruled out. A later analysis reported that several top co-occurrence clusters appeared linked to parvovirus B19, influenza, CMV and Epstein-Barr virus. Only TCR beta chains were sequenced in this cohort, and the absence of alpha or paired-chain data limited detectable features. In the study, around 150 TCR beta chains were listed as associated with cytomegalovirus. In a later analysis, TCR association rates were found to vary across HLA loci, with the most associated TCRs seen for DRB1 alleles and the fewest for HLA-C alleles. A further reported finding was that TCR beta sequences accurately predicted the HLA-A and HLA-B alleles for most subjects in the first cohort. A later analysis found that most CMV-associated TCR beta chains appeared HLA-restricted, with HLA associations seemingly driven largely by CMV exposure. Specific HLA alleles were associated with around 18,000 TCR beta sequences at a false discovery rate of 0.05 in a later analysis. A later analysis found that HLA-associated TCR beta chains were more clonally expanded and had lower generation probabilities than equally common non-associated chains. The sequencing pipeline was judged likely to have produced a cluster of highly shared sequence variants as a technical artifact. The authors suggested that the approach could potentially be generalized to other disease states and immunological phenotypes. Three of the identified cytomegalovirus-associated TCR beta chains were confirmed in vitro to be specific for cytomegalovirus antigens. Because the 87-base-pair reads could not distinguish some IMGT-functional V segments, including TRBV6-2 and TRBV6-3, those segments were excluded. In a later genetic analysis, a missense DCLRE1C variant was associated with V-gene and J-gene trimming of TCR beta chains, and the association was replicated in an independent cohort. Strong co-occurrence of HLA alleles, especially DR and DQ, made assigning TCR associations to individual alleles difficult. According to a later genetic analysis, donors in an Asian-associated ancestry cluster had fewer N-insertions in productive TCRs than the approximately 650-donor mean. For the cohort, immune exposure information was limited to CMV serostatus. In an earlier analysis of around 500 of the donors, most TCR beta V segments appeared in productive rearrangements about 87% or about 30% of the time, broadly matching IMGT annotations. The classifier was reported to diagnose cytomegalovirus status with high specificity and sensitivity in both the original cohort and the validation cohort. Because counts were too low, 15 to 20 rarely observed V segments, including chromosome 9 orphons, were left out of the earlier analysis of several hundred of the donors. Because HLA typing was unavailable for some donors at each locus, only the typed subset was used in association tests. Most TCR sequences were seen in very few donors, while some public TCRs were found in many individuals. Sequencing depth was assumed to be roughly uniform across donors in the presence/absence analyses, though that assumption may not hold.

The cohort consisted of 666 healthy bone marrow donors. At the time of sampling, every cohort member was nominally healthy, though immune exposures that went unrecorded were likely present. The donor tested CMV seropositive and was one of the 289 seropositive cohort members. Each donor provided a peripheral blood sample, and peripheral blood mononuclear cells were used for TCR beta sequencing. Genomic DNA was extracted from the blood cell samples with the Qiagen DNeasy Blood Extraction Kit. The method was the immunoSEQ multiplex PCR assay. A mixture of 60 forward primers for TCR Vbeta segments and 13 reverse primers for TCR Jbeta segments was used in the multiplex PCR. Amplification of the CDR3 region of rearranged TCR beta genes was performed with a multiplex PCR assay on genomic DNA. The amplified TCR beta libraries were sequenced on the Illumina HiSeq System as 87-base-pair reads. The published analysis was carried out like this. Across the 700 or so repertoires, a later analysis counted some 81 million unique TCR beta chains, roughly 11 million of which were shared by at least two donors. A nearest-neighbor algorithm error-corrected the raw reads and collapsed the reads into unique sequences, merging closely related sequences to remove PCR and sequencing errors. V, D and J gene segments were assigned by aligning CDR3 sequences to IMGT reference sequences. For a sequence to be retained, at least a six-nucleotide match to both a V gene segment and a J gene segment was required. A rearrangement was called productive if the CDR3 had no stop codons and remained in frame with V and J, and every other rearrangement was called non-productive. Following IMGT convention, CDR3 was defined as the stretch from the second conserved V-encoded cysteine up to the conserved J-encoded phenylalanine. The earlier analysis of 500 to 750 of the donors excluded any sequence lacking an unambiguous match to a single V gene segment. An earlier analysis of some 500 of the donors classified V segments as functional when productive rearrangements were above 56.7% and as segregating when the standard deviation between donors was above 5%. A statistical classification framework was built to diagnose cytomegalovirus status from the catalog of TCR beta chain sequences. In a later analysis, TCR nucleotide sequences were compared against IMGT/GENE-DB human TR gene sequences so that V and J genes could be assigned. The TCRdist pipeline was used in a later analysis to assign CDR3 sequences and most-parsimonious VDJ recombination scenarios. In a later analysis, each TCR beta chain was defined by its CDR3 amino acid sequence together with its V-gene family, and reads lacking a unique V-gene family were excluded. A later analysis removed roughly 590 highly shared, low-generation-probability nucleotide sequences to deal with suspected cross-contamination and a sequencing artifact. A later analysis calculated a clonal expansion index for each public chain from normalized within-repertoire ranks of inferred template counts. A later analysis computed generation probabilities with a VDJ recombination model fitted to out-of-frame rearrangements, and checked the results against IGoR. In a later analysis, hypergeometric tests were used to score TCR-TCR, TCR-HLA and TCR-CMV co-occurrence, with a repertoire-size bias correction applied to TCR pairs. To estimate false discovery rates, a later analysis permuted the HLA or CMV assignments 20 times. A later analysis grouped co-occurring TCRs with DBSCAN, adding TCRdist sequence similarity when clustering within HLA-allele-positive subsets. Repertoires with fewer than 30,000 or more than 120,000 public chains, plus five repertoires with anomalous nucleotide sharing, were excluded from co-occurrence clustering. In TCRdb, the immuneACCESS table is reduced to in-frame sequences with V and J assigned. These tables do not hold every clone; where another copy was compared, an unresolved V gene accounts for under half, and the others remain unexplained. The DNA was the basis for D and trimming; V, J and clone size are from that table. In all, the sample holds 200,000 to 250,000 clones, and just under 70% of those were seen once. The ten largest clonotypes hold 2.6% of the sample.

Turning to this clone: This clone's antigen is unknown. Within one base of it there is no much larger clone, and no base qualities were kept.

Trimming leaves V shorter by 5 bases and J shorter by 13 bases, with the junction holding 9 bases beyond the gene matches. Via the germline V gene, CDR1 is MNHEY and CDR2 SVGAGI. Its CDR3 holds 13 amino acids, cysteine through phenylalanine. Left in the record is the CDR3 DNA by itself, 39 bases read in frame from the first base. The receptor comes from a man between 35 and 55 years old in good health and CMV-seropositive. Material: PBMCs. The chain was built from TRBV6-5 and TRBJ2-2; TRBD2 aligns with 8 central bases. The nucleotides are TGTGCCAGCAGTATGAATAGCGGGGAAGGGCTGTTTTTT. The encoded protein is CASSMNSGEGLFF.